Described below is a single T cell receptor (beta chain) sequence and its context. Its antigen is unidentified. These data originate in a study of post-analysis software for immune sequencing data. Study-wide results and caveats: A handful of TRBV segments (TRBV5-6, TRBV5-1 and TRBV20-1 among them) occurred more frequently in patients than in controls.

Each TCR beta cDNA library carried unique molecular identifiers. TCRdb reprocessed the PCR reads via MiXCR and lists one record per CDR3 protein. The table has about 570,000 distinct CDR3 sequences, about a third seen once. CDR1 and CDR2 from the germline V gene are KGHDR and SFDVKD. With 5 bases removed from V and 4 bases from J, the gap between germline ends came to 17 bases. CDR3 length: 16 amino acids. This chain connects TRBV24-1 to TRBJ2-1; D may be TRBD1 (5 bases). The receptor comes from a girl under 18 with multiple sclerosis. Sequencing used blood. CDR3 sequence (DNA): TGTGCCACCAGTGGGGGCCACCGTAGGTCGTACAATGAGCAGTTCTTC. Residues: CATSGGHRRSYNEQFF.